This TCR beta chain was retrieved from a study of graft-versus-host responses after intestinal transplantation. Study-wide results and caveats: Present in recipient marrow, GvH clones included some that appeared first in ileum or blood. Early post-transplant falls in HvG clones accompanied the peak levels of circulating GvH clones.

V gave up 4 bases and J gave up 5 bases, with 14 bases separating them. CDR1 and CDR2 from the germline V gene are MGHRA and YSYEKL. The length of the CDR3 is 14 residues. On this clone itself: What it recognizes is unknown.

Clones were sequenced by immunoSEQ multiplex PCR, and TCRdb holds only the in-frame ones, with some missing. The sample consists of about 25,000 clones, roughly four fifths of them appearing once. The rearrangement joins TRBV4-1 to TRBJ2-5; D is perhaps TRBD2 (6 bases). The TCR originated in a human donor who was the organ donor for an intestinal transplant. The sequenced sample was unstimulated CD8+ T cells sorted from spleen or lymph node cells, obtained before transplant. The CDR3 bases are TGCGCCAGCAGCCTACCACTAGCTCGGGAGACCCAGTACTTC. Protein sequence: CASSLPLARETQYF.